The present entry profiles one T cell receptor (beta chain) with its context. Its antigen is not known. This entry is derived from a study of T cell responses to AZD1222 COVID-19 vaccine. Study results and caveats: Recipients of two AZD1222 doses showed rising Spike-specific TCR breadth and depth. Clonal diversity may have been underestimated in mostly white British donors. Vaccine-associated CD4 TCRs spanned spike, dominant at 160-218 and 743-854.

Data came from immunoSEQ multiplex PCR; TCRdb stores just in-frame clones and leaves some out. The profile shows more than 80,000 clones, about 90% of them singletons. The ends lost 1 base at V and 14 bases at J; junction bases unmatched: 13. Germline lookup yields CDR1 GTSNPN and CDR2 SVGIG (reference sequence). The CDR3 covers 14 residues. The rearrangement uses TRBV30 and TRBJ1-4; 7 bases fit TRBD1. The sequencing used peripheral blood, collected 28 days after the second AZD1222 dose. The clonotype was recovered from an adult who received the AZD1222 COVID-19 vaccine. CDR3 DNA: TGTGCCTGGAGTGACCGGGACAGTTGGTATGAGCTGTTTTTT. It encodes CAWSDRDSWYELFF.